The next 29 T cell receptor beta chains were all read from a single sample in a study of cytomegalovirus exposure and HLA in healthy donors. PCR used 60 Vbeta primers and 13 Jbeta primers. Produced via immunoSEQ multiplex PCR; TCRdb's table is partial and in-frame only. Of 130,000 to 150,000 clones in the sample, 60% to 85% were seen once. Sequencing input: PBMCs. The receptors were gathered from a man in his forties in good health and CMV-seropositive.

The rearrangement joins TRBV4-1 to TRBJ2-1, with 9 bases matching TRBD2. V gave up 0 bases and J gave up 7 bases; unmatched junction bases: 10. CDR3 length: 17 residues. Per the germline V gene, CDR1 is MGHRA and CDR2 is YSYEKL. As DNA, the CDR3 is TGCGCCAGCAGCCAAGAGGGATCCCTAGCGGGATGGAATGAGCAGTTCTTC. It codes for CASSQEGSLAGWNEQFF.

There are a few counts of this clone. The chain is built from TRBV7-9 and TRBJ2-7; the D gene is possibly TRBD1 (6 bases). Trimming took 5 bases from V and 2 from J, leaving 19 bases between them. CDR1 is SEHNR and CDR2 is FQNEAQ in the germline V gene (reference sequence). The CDR3 is 16 residues long. The CDR3 loop reads CASSPTARQVAYEQYF. The CDR3 DNA is TGTGCCAGCAGCCCTACCGCTCGACAGGTTGCCTACGAGCAGTACTTC.

Notes on this clone: A junction boundary mismatches the germline segment, possibly from a read error. The gene calls are TRBV7-9 and TRBJ2-5, with TRBD1 identical over 9 bases. CDR1 SEHNR and CDR2 FQNEAQ come from the germline V gene (reference sequence). There are 15 residues in the CDR3. CDR3 in DNA: TGTTCCAGCAGCTTAGCGGTGACAGGGGGGGAGACCCAGTACTTC. It encodes CSSSLAVTGGETQYF.

J is TRBJ1-1 and V is TRBV28, with unresolved D. Per germline, CDR1 MDHEN and CDR2 SYDVKM. The CDR3 spans 11 residues. Deletions cut 5 bases from V and 11 bases from J, with 12 bases between. Here the CDR3 reads CASSAEVWAFF. CDR3 DNA: TGTGCCAGCAGTGCGGAGGTTTGGGCTTTCTTT.

Of note for this clone: Other DNA sequences from this sample encode an identical CDR3 as well. The gene calls are TRBV18 and TRBJ2-7; 11 nucleotides agree with TRBD2. CDR3 size: 15 residues. Germline CDR1 and CDR2: KGHSH and LQKENI. J was trimmed by 3 bases and V by 0 bases; bases with no gene match: 1. Here the CDR3 DNA reads TGTGCCAGCTCACCACCGGGACTAGCGGACTACGAGCAGTACTTC. It encodes CASSPPGLADYEQYF.

This clone has just one count. The CDR3 is CASSLQGPTYPSNQPQHF. CDR3 nucleotides: TGTGCCAGCAGTCTACAGGGCCCAACCTACCCGAGCAATCAGCCCCAGCATTTT. The chain is built from TRBV11-3 and TRBJ1-5; D is possibly TRBD1 (6 bases). This CDR3 region has 18 residues. The V and J ends lost 6 bases and 1 base respectively, with 22 bases between them. CDR1 and CDR2 (germline): SGHNT, YENEEA.

The V gene is TRBV18, the J gene TRBJ1-1; possibly TRBD1 for D (6 bases). Per the germline V gene, CDR1 is KGHSH and CDR2 is LQKENI. Trimming took 5 bases from V and 5 from J, leaving 21 bases between them. The CDR3 is made up of 16 amino acids. The CDR3 spells CASSANPQGSGTEAFF. CDR3 coding DNA: TGTGCCAGCTCAGCTAATCCACAGGGAAGTGGGACTGAAGCTTTCTTT. Looking up the rest from reference TRBV18 and TRBJ1-1 gives the full variable domain: NAGVMQNPRHLVRRRGQEARLRCSPMKGHSHVYWYRQLPEEGLKFMVYLQKENIIDESGMPKERFSAEFPKEGPSILRIQQVVRGDSAAYFCASSANPQGSGTEAFFGQGTRLTVV.

This clone was observed a few times. The V gene is TRBV5-6, the J gene TRBJ2-3, with a possible D match to TRBD2 (5 bases). The CDR3 is 14 residues long. From germline, CDR1 is SGHDT and CDR2 YYEEEE. V was trimmed by 3 bases and J by 4 bases, leaving 12 bases between them. CDR3 region: CASSSRVYPDTQYF. In DNA, the CDR3 is TGTGCCAGCAGCTCGCGGGTCTATCCAGATACGCAGTATTTT.

The rearrangement joins TRBV19 to TRBJ1-5; D gene uncertain. Germline CDR1 and CDR2: LNHDA and SQIVND (reference sequence). The CDR3 loop spans 15 amino acids. The V end was cut by 3 bases, the J end by 2 bases, with 11 bases between. The CDR3 here is CASSISGFGNQPQHF. The CDR3 DNA follows: TGTGCCAGTAGTATTTCGGGGTTTGGCAATCAGCCCCAGCATTTT.

The V call is TRBV6-5, the J call TRBJ2-7; D is perhaps TRBD1 (6 bases). V gave up 0 bases and J gave up 5 bases, with 17 bases separating them. The length of the CDR3 is 16 residues. Germline CDR1 is MNHEY and CDR2 is SVGAGI. CDR3 sequence: CASSYSSGQLGDEQYF. The DNA of the CDR3 is TGTGCCAGCAGTTACTCCTCGGGACAACTCGGGGACGAGCAGTACTTC.

V usage is TRBV19 and J usage is TRBJ1-5, with D possibly TRBD1 on 6 matching bases. Trimming stripped 3 bases from V and 2 bases from J, with 14 bases between. The CDR3 totals 16 residues. The germline V gene encodes CDR1 LNHDA and CDR2 SQIVND (reference sequence). CDR3: CASSMGKAGGNQPQHF. The CDR3 nucleotides read TGTGCCAGTAGTATGGGGAAGGCAGGGGGCAATCAGCCCCAGCATTTT.

The chain carries TRBV5-8 and TRBJ1-5, with 7 positions matching TRBD1. Germline V gene sequence: CDR1 SGHTS, CDR2 YDEGEE. The CDR3 sequence is 15 residues long. V trimming: 0 bases; J trimming: 4 bases; junction bases outside the gene matches: 4. The CDR3 nucleotides read TGTGCCAGCAGCTTGGGGGGACAGCTAAATCAGCCCCAGCATTTT. It yields the protein CASSLGGQLNQPQHF. Full variable domain (rest looked up from reference TRBV5-8 and TRBJ1-5): EAGVTQSPTHLIKTRGQQATLRCSPISGHTSVYWYQQALGLGLQFLLWYDEGEERNRGNFPPRFSGRQFPNYSSELNVNALELEDSALYLCASSLGGQLNQPQHFGDGTRLSIL.

The J gene is TRBJ2-3, the V gene TRBV11-2, with D possibly being TRBD2 (5 bases). V shed 4 bases and J shed 14 bases, with 16 bases lying between them. CDR3 length: 12 amino acids. Germline lookup yields CDR1 SGHAT and CDR2 FQNNGV. The CDR3 sequence: CASSSGGGPGYF. The CDR3 DNA sequence: TGTGCCAGCAGCTCTGGCGGCGGGCCCGGGTATTTT.

This clone was picked up one time. The chain is built from TRBV9 and TRBJ1-2; 7 bases are shared with TRBD1. The CDR3 covers 17 residues. Trimming removed 0 bases from V and 4 bases from J; junction bases left unmatched: 12. Germline V gene sequence: CDR1 SGDLS, CDR2 YYNGEE. The CDR3 nucleotides are TGTGCCAGCAGCGTAGGCGGGACAGCTCTTAGGGGCTATGGCTACACCTTC. Translating gives CASSVGGTALRGYGYTF.

CDR3: CASSLGPGDTYEQYF. Here the CDR3 DNA reads TGCGCCAGCAGCTTGGGACCGGGGGATACCTACGAGCAGTACTTC. The chain carries TRBV5-1 and TRBJ2-7, with a possible D match to TRBD2 (6 bases). The CDR3 is 15 residues long. CDR1 is SGHRS and CDR2 is YFSETQ in the germline V gene. Trimming took 0 bases from V and 2 from J, leaving 12 bases between them.

The chain is built from TRBV4-3 and TRBJ1-2; 8 positions agree with TRBD1. The V segment lost 6 bases and the J segment 4 bases; nucleotides outside the gene matches: 4. The CDR3 covers 13 residues. CDR1 is LGHNA, CDR2 YSLEER, per germline. Here the CDR3 reads CASRRQGTYGYTF. CDR3 in DNA: TGCGCCAGCAGGCGACAGGGGACCTATGGCTACACCTTC.

CDR3 DNA sequence: TGCGCCAGCAGCCAAGAACAGGCAGGGCTCCAGCATTTT. Translation: CASSQEQAGLQHF. This chain links TRBV4-1 with TRBJ1-5; TRBD1 might be the D (5 bases). Trimming left V 0 bases short and J 12 bases short, with 12 bases between. Germline V gene sequence: CDR1 MGHRA, CDR2 YSYEKL. The CDR3 covers 13 residues.

The chain uses TRBV18 and TRBJ2-7, with 10 bases fitting TRBD2. The CDR3 loop spans 17 amino acids. V lost 4 bases, J lost 0 bases, and 9 bases stayed unmatched. From germline, CDR1 is KGHSH and CDR2 LQKENI. The CDR3 loop is CASSRTLGTSVSYEQYF. The DNA for the CDR3 is TGTGCCAGCTCACGCACCCTTGGGACTAGCGTCTCCTACGAGCAGTACTTC.

This sequence joins TRBV27 and TRBJ2-7, with D possibly matching TRBD2 (6 bases). This CDR3 region has 16 residues. CDR1 and CDR2 from the germline V gene are MNHEY and SMNVEV (reference sequence). Trimming cost V 5 bases and J 0 bases, with 17 bases left between them. CDR3: CASSPLVAESSYEQYF. DNA for the CDR3: TGTGCCAGCAGTCCCCTCGTAGCGGAGTCCTCCTACGAGCAGTACTTC.

This clone was counted between two and nine times. This chain links TRBV6-6 with TRBJ1-2; TRBD1 aligns across 7 bases. The V segment lost 4 bases and the J segment 8 bases; nucleotides outside the gene matches: 13. This CDR3 has 15 amino acids. Germline V gene lookup returns CDR1 MNHNY and CDR2 SVGAGI (reference sequence). The CDR3 DNA is TGTGCCAGCAGTTCACCGACAGGGCGCTATCTCGGCTACACCTTC. As protein: CASSSPTGRYLGYTF.

V and J are TRBV30 and TRBJ2-7; weak D call: TRBD1 (6 bases). Trimming cost V 2 bases and J 4 bases, with 21 bases left between them. The CDR3 consists of 16 residues. Germline assignment: CDR1 GTSNPN and CDR2 SVGIG (reference sequence). CDR3 region: CAWSSSSTGIGYEQYF. The CDR3 DNA sequence: TGTGCCTGGAGTTCAAGTAGCACAGGGATTGGATACGAGCAGTACTTC.

This clone was recorded only once. J is TRBJ1-2 and V is TRBV5-1; TRBD1 agrees at 9 bases. In germline, CDR1 is SGHRS, CDR2 YFSETQ. With 3 bases clipped from V and 3 bases from J, the junction kept 9 bases outside the gene matches. The CDR3 runs to 16 residues. This CDR3 is CASSSGQGLVDYGYTF. The CDR3, as DNA: TGCGCCAGCAGCTCGGGACAGGGTCTCGTTGACTATGGCTACACCTTC.

The chain recombines TRBV29-1 with TRBJ2-7; tentative D call: TRBD1 (5 bases). Germline V gives CDR1 SQVTM, CDR2 ANQGSEA. The CDR3 is made up of 14 amino acids. The germline V and J ends were trimmed by 7 bases and 2 bases, with 18 bases remaining between them. The DNA for the CDR3 is TGCAGCGCTACCGTGCGGACATCGCCCTACGAGCAGTACTTC. Its translation is CSATVRTSPYEQYF.

The V call is TRBV6-1, the J call TRBJ2-2; D ambiguous. Germline loops: CDR1 MNHNS, CDR2 SASEGT. V lost 4 bases, J lost 4 bases, and 7 bases lay in between. The CDR3 has 13 residues. CDR3 in amino acids: CASSVQVTGELFF. The DNA of the CDR3 is TGTGCCAGCAGTGTTCAGGTCACCGGGGAGCTGTTTTTT.

In its sample, this clone was seen a few times. The rearrangement uses TRBV7-9 and TRBJ1-6; 8 nucleotides line up with TRBD1. Germline-derived CDR1 and CDR2 are SEHNR and FQNEAQ (reference sequence). The length of the CDR3 is 15 residues. The junction had 4 bases not matched to a gene; V was cut back by 5 bases and J by 4 bases. CDR3: CASSPGTGYNSPLHF. CDR3 DNA: TGTGCCAGCAGCCCTGGGACAGGTTATAATTCACCCCTCCACTTT.

The CDR3 region is CASRLLRGGSTDTQYF. In DNA, the CDR3 is TGTGCCAGCAGACTCCTCCGCGGCGGGAGTACAGATACGCAGTATTTT. The chain carries TRBV11-2 and TRBJ2-3, with TRBD2 matching over 7 bases. V was clipped by 6 bases and J by 3 bases; unmatched bases: 12. Looked up from germline, CDR1 is SGHAT and CDR2 is FQNNGV. This CDR3 has 16 amino acids.

This rearrangement joins TRBV9 to TRBJ1-1; no clear D. The CDR3 is 15 residues long. The germline V gene has CDR1 SGDLS and CDR2 YYNGEE. V was trimmed by 0 bases and J by 4 bases, leaving 13 bases between them. CDR3 DNA: TGTGCCAGCAGCGTAGGGAGGGTTAGAGGCACTGAAGCTTTCTTT. Protein product: CASSVGRVRGTEAFF.

With respect to this clone: This CDR3 is also generated by other DNA sequences in the sample. The chain uses TRBV28 and TRBJ1-2; D not certain. CDR1 and CDR2 (germline): MDHEN, SYDVKM. The CDR3 length is 12 residues. V was cut by 4 bases and J by 1 base, with 4 bases left in between. The CDR3: CASSSVNYGYTF. CDR3 DNA sequence: TGTGCCAGCAGTTCCGTTAACTATGGCTACACCTTC.

In its sample, this clone was seen once. The chain employs TRBV11-2 and TRBJ1-6; 9 bases match TRBD1. This CDR3 is built from 15 residues. The V and J ends lost 2 bases and 9 bases, in that order; junction bases with no gene match: 5. Looked up from germline, CDR1 is SGHAT and CDR2 is FQNNGV. The CDR3: CASSLRLGQGSPLHF. Written as DNA, the CDR3 is TGTGCCAGCAGCTTACGGCTGGGACAGGGTTCACCCCTCCACTTT.